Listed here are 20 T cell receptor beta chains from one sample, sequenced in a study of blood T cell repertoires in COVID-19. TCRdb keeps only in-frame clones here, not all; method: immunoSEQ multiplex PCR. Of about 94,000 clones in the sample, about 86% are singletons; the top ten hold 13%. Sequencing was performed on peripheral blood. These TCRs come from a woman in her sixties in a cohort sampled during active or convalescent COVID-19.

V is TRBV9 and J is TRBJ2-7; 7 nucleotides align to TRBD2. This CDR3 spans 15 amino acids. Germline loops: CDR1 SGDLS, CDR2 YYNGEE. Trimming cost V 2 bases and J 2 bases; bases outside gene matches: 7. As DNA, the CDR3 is TGTGCCAGCAGCGTGGGGCTGGGGAGGGCCTACGAGCAGTACTTC. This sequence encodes CASSVGLGRAYEQYF.

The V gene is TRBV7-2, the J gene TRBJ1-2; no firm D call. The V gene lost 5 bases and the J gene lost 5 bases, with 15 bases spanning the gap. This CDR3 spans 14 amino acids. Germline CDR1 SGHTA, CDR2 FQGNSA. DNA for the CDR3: TGTGCCAGCAGCCCCGGACTTCCCCCTTATGGCTACACCTTC. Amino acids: CASSPGLPPYGYTF.

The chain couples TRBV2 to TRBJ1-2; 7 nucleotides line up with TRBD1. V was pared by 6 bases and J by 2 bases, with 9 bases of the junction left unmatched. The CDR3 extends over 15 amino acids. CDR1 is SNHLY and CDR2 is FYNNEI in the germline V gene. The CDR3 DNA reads TGTGCCAGCAGGGAACAGGGGTTACCCAACTATGGCTACACCTTC. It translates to CASREQGLPNYGYTF.

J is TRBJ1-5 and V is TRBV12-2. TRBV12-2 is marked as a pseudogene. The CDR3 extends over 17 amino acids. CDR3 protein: CASRLSVGEDSNQPQHF. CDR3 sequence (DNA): TGTGCAAGTCGCTTAAGCGTTGGGGAGGACAGCAATCAGCCCCAGCATTTT.

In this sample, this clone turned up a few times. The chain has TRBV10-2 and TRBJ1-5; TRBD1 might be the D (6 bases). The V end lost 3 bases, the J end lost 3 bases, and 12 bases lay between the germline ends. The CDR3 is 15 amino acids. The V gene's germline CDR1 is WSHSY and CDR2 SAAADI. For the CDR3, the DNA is TGCGCCAGCAGTGAAGAGGGGGTTTTCAATCAGCCCCAGCATTTT. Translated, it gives CASSEEGVFNQPQHF.

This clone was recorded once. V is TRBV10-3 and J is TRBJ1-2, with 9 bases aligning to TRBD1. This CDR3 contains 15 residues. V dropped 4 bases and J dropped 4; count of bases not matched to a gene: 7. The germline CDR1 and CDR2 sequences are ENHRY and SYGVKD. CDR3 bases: TGTGCCATCAGTGCGGAACAGGGGGCGGGCTATGGCTACACCTTC. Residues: CAISAEQGAGYGYTF.

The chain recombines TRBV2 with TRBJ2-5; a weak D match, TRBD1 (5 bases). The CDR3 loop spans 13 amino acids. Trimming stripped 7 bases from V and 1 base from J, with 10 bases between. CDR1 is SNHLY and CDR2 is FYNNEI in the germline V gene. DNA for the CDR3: TGTGCCAGCACCCGACAGCTCCAAGAGACCCAGTACTTC. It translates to CASTRQLQETQYF.

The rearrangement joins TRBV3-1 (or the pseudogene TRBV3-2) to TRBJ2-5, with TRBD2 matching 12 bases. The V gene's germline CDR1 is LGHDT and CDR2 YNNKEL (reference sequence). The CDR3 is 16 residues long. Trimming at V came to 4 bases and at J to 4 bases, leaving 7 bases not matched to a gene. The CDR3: CASSLGLAGRVETQYF. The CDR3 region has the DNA TGTGCCAGCAGCCTCGGACTAGCGGGAAGGGTAGAGACCCAGTACTTC.

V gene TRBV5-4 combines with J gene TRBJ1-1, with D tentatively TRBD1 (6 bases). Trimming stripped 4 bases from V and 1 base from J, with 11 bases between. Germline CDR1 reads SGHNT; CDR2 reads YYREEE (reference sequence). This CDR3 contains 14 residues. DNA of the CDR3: TGTGCCAGCAGCCCACAGGGCAGGAACACTGAAGCTTTCTTT. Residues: CASSPQGRNTEAFF.

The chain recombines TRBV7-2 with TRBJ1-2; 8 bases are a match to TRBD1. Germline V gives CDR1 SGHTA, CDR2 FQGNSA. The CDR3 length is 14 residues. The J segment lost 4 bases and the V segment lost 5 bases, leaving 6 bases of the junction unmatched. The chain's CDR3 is CASSVGQGAYGYTF. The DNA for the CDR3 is TGTGCCAGCAGCGTTGGACAGGGAGCCTATGGCTACACCTTC.

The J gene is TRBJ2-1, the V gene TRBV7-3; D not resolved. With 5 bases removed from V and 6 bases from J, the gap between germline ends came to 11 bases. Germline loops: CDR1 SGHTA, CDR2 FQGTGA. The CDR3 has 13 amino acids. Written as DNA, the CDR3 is TGTGCCAGCAGCACGACTCCCCCCAATGAGCAGTTCTTC. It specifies CASSTTPPNEQFF.

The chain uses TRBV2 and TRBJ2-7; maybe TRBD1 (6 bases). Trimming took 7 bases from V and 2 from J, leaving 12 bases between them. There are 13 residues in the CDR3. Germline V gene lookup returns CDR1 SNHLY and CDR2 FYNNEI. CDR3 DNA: TGTGCCAGCAAATCAAGGACAGCCTACGAGCAGTACTTC. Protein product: CASKSRTAYEQYF.

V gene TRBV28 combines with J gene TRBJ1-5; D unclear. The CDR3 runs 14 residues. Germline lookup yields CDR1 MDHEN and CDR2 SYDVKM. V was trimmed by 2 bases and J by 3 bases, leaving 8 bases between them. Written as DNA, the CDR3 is TGTGCCAGCAGTTTACCGGGGATCAATCAGCCCCAGCATTTT. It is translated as CASSLPGINQPQHF.

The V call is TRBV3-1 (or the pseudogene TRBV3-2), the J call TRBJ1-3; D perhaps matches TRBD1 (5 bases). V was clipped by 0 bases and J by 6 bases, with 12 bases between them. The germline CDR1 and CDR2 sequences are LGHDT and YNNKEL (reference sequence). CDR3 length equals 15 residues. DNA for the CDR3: TGTGCCAGCAGCCAAGATTTTCGGGGGGTAAACACCATATATTTT. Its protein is CASSQDFRGVNTIYF.

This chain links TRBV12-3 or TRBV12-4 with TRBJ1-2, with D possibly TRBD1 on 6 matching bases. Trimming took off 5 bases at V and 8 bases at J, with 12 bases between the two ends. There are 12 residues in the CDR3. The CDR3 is CASSGGGYGYTF. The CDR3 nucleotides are TGTGCCAGCAGTGGGGGGGGCTACGGCTACACCTTC.

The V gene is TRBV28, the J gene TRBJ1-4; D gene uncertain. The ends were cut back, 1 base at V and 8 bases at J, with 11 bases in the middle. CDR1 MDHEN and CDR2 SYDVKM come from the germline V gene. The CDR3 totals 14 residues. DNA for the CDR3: TGTGCCAGCAGTTTATACCCAGGTGGAGAAAAACTGTTTTTT. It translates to CASSLYPGGEKLFF.

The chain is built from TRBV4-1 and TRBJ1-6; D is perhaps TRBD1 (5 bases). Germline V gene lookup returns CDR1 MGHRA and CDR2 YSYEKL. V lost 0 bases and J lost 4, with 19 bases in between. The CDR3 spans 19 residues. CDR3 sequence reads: CASSQETGRIGGYNSPLHF. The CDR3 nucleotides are TGCGCCAGCAGCCAAGAAACAGGTCGGATCGGGGGATATAATTCACCCCTCCACTTT.

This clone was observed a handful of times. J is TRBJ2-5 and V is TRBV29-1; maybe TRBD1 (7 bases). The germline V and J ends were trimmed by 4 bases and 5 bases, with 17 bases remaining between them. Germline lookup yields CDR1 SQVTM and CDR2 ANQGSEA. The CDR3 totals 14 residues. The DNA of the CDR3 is TGCAGCGTTGGGGCTACTAGCAGGGGGGAGACCCAGTACTTC. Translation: CSVGATSRGETQYF.

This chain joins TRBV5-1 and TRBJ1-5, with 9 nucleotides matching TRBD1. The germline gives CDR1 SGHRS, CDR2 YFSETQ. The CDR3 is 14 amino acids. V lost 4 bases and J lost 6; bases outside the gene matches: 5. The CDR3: CASSPGTGRQPQHF. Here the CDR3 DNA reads TGCGCCAGCAGCCCGGGGACAGGGCGTCAGCCCCAGCATTTT.

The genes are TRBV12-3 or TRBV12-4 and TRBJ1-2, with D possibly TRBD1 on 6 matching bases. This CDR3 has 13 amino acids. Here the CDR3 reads CASGAGVHYGYTF. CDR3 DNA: TGTGCGAGCGGCGCAGGGGTTCACTATGGCTACACCTTC.